This T cell receptor (beta chain) was sequenced during a study of technical replicates of blood from a few donors. Trimming stripped 4 bases from V and 0 bases from J, with 11 bases between. The CDR3 consists of 14 residues. Looked up from germline, CDR1 is SGHNT and CDR2 is YYREEE (reference sequence). Repertoires were generated with immunoSEQ multiplex PCR, while TCRdb's copy carries only in-frame clones and drops some. The sample lists 40,000 to 60,000 clones, around 83% seen once, with approximately 5.9% in the top ten. The receptor comes from a human donor in good health. Some clones in this sample may be carry-over from other donors' samples. The chain carries TRBV5-4 and TRBJ2-7; D possibly corresponds to TRBD2 (6 bases). Specimen: PBMCs. The CDR3 DNA is TGTGCCAGCAGCCCCCCGGGGGACTCCTACGAGCAGTACTTC. Its translation is CASSPPGDSYEQYF. Full variable domain (missing parts from reference TRBV5-4 and TRBJ2-7): ETGVTQSPTHLIKTRGQQVTLRCSSQSGHNTVSWYQQALGQGPQFIFQYYREEENGRGNFPPRFSGLQFPNYSSELNVNALELDDSALYLCASSPPGDSYEQYFGPGTRLTVT.